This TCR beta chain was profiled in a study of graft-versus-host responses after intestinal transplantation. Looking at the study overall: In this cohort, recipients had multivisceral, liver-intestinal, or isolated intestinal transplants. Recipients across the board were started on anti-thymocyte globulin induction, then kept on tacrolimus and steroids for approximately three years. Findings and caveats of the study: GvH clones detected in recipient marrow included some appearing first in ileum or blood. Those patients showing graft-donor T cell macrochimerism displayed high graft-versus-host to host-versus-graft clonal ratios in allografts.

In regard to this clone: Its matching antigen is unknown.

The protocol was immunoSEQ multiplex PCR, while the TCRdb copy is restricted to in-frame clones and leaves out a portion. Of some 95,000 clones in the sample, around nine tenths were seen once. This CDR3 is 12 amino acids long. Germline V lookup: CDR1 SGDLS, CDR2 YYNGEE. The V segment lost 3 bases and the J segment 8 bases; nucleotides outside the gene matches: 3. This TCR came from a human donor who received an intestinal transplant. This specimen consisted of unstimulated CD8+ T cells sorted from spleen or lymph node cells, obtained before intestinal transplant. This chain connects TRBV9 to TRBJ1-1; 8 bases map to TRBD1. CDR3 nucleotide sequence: TGTGCCAGCAGCGGATGGACAGGGGAAGCTTTCTTT. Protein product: CASSGWTGEAFF.